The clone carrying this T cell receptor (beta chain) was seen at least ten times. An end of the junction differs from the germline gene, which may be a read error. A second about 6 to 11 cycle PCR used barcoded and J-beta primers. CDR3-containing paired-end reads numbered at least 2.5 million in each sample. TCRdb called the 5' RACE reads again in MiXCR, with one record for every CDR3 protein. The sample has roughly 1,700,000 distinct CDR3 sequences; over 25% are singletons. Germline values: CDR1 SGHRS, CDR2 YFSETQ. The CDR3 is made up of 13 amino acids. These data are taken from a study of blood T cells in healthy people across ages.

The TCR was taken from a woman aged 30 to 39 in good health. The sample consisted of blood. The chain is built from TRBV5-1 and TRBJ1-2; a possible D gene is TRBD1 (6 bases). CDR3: CASSLAGASGYTF. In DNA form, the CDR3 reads TGTGCCAGCAGCTTAGCAGGGGCGAGTGGCTACACCTTC.